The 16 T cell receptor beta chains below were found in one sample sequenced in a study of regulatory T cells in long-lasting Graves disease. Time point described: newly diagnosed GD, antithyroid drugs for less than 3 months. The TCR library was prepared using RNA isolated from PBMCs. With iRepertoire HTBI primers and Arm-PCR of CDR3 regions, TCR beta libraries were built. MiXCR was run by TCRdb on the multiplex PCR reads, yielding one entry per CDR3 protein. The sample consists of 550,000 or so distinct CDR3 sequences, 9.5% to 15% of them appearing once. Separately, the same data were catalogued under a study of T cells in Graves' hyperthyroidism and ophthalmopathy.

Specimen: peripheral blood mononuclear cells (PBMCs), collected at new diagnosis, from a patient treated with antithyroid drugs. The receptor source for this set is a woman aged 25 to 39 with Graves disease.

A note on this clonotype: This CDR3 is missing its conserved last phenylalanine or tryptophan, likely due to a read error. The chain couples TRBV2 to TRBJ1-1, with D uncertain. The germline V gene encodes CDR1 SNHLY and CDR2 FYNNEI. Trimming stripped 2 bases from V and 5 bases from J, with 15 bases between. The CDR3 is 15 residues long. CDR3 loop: CASSERRSTRTEAFL. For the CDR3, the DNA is TGTGCCAGCAGTGAAAGAAGGTCAACGAGGACTGAAGCTTTCCTT.

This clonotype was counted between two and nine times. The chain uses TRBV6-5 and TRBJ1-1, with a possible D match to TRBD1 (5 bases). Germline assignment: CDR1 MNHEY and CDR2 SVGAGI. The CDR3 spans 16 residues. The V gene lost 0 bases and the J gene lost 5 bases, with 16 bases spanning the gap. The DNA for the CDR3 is TGTGCCAGCAGTTACTCGAGGGGCCGGATCAGGACTGAAGCTTTCTTT. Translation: CASSYSRGRIRTEAFF.

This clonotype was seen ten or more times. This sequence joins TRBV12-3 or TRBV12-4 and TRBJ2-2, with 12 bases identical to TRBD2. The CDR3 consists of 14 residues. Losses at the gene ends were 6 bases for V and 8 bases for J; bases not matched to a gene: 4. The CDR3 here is CASRRTSGTGELFF. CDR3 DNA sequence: TGTGCCAGCAGACGGACTAGCGGGACAGGGGAGCTGTTTTTT.

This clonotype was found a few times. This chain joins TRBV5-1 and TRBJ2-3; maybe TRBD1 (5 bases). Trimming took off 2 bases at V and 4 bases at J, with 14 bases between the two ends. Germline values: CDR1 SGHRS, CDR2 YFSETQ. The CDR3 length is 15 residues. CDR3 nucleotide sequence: TGCGCCAGCAGCTTATCAGACAGAAAATCAGATACGCAGTATTTT. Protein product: CASSLSDRKSDTQYF.

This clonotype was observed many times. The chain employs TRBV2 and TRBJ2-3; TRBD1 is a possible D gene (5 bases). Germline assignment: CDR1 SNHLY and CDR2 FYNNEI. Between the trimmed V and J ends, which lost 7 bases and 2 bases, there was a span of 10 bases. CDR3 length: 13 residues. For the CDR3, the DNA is TGTGCCAGCATACGACAGTACACAGATACGCAGTATTTT. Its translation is CASIRQYTDTQYF. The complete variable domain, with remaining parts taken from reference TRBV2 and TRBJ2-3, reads EPEVTQTPSHQVTQMGQEVILRCVPISNHLYFYWYRQILGQKVEFLVSFYNNEISEKSEIFDDQFSVERPDGSNFTLKIRSTKLEDSAMYFCASIRQYTDTQYFGPGTRLTVL.

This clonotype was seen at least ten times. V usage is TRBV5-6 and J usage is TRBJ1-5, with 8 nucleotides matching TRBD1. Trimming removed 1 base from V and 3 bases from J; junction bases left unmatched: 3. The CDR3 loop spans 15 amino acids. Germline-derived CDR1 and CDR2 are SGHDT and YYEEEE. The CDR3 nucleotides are TGTGCCAGCAGCTTGTGGGACAGGTACAATCAGCCCCAGCATTTT. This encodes CASSLWDRYNQPQHF.

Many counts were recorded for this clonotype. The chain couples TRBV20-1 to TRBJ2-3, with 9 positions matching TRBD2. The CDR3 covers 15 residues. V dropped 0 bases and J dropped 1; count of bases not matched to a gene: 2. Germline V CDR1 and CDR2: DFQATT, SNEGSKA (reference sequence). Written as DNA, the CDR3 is TGCAGTGCTAGAGATTCTAGCGGGGGCACAGATACGCAGTATTTT. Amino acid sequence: CSARDSSGGTDTQYF.

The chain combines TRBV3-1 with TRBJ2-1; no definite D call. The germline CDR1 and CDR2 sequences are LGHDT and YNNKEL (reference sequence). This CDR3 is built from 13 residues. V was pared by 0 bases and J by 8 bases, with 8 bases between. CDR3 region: CASSQDYPDEQFF. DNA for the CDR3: TGTGCCAGCAGCCAAGATTACCCAGATGAGCAGTTCTTC.

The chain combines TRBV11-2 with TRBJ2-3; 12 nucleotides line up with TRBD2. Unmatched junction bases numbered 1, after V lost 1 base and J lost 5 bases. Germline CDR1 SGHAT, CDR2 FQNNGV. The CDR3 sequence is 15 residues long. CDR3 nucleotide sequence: TGTGCCAGCAGCTTAGCTAGCGGGAGGGTAGATACGCAGTATTTT. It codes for CASSLASGRVDTQYF. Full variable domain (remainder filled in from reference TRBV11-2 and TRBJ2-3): EAGVAQSPRYKIIEKRQSVAFWCNPISGHATLYWYQQILGQGPKLLIQFQNNGVVDDSQLPKDRFSAERLKGVDSTLKIQPAKLEDSAVYLCASSLASGRVDTQYFGPGTRLTVL.

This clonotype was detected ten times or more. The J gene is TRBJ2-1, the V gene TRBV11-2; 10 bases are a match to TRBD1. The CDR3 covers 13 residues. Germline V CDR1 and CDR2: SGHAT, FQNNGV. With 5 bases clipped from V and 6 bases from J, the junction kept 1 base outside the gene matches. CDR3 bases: TGTGCCAGCAGCCGGGACAGGGGCAATGAGCAGTTCTTC. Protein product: CASSRDRGNEQFF.

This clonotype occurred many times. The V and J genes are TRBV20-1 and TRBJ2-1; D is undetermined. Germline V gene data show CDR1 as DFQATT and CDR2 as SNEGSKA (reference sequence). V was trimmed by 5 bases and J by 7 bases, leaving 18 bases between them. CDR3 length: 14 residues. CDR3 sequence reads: CSARAVGLGNEQFF. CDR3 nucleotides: TGCAGTGCTCGGGCCGTGGGTTTGGGGAATGAGCAGTTCTTC.

The CDR3, as DNA: TGTGCCAGCAGTTTAATCTTTGGGGACTCCACCAAAGAGACCCAGTACTTC. Its translation: CASSLIFGDSTKETQYF. This chain links TRBV28 with TRBJ2-5, with a possible D match to TRBD2 (6 bases). Germline lookup yields CDR1 MDHEN and CDR2 SYDVKM. V lost 2 bases, J lost 3 bases, and 19 bases lay in between. The CDR3 sequence is 17 residues long.

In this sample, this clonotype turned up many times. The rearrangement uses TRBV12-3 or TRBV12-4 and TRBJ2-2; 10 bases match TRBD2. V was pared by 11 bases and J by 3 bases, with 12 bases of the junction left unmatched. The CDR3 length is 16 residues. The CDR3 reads CAGGSGRTRDTGELFF. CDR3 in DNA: TGTGCCGGAGGTAGCGGGAGGACGCGAGACACCGGGGAGCTGTTTTTT.

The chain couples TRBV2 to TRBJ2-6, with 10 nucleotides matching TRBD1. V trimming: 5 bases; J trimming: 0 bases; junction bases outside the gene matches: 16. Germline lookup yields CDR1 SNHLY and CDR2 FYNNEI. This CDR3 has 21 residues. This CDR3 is CASSSVPPGTGVPSGANVLTF. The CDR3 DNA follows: TGTGCCAGCAGTTCAGTGCCTCCGGGGACAGGGGTTCCCTCTGGGGCCAACGTCCTGACTTTC.

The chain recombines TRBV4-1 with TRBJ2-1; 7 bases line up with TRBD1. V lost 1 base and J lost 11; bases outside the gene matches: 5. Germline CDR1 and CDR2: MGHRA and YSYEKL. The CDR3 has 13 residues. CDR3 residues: CASSQAGQFKQFF. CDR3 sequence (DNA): TGCGCCAGCAGCCAAGCGGGACAGTTCAAGCAGTTCTTC.

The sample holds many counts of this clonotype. CDR3 loop: CASSYKGPTEKLFF. In DNA form, the CDR3 reads TGTGCCAGCAGTTACAAGGGACCCACTGAAAAACTGTTTTTT. The rearrangement uses TRBV6-2 or TRBV6-3 and TRBJ1-4; maybe TRBD1 (5 bases). The V end lost 2 bases, the J end lost 7 bases, and 11 bases lay between the germline ends. CDR1 and CDR2 from the germline V gene are MNHEY and SVGEGT. This CDR3 is 14 amino acids long.